Listed here are 23 T cell receptor beta chains from one sample, sequenced in a study of T cells in Graves' hyperthyroidism and ophthalmopathy (dated 2019 in TCRdb). The library was obtained by multiplex PCR. Sequencing was performed on an Illumina HiSeq 2000. Amplification of TCR beta CDR3 regions was carried out from RNA transcripts. The first round of RT-PCR for the TCR CDR3 was performed with the HTBI primer set and the Qiagen OneStep RT-PCR kit. TCRdb reprocessed the public reads (quality trimming at Q25 with fastp, clone calling with MiXCR) and kept in-frame beta chains. Rows with a matching CDR3 protein are joined into one entry that keeps the most common DNA and genes. The sample records about 690,000 distinct CDR3 sequences, roughly a sixth of which are singletons. The top ten constitute 15% to 17% of the sample. The specimen sequenced was blood. The receptors here all came from a middle-aged man with Graves' hyperthyroidism.

This clonotype was detected only once. The chain combines TRBV5-1 with TRBJ2-1, with D perhaps TRBD1 (5 bases). The CDR3 has 16 residues. The V and J ends lost 3 bases and 0 bases respectively, with 13 bases between them. Germline-derived CDR1 and CDR2 are SGHRS and YFSETQ. This chain's CDR3 is CASSWTTPSSYNEQFF. CDR3 bases: TGCGCCAGCAGCTGGACAACACCGAGCTCCTACAATGAGCAGTTCTTC.

Points on this clonotype: Since a much larger clone is just one base distant, this may be a read error. J is TRBJ2-1 and V is TRBV28, with 7 bases that match TRBD2. CDR3 length equals 15 residues. Germline CDR1 and CDR2: MDHEN and SYDVKM. V lost 6 bases to trimming and J lost 5 bases; unmatched junction nucleotides: 10. DNA of the CDR3: TGTGCCAGCAGCCAAACTAGCGTATTCAACAATGAGCAGTTCTTC. Translated: CASSQTSVFNNEQFF. Filled out from reference TRBV28 and TRBJ2-1, the complete variable domain reads DVKVTQSSRYLVKRTGEKVFLECVQDMDHENMFWYRQDPGLGLRLIYFSYDVKMKEKGDIPEGYSVSREKKERFSLILESASTNQTSMYLCASSQTSVFNNEQFFGPGTRLTVL.

The sample holds many counts of this clonotype. The CDR3 spells CASMRDGRNQPQHF. The CDR3, as DNA: TGTGCCAGCATGAGGGATGGGAGAAATCAGCCCCAGCATTTT. The V call is TRBV2, the J call TRBJ1-5, with D unclear. V was pared by 7 bases and J by 4 bases, with 14 bases between. This CDR3 region has 14 residues. The germline V gene encodes CDR1 SNHLY and CDR2 FYNNEI.

The V gene is TRBV7-8, the J gene TRBJ2-1; D is unclear. Looked up from germline, CDR1 is SGHVS and CDR2 is FQNEAQ. The CDR3 has 12 residues. V was shortened by 3 bases and J by 10 bases, with 10 bases between the two germline ends. The CDR3 DNA reads as TGTGCCAGCAGCTTGCTTCTGCCAGAGCAGTTCTTC. Translated: CASSLLLPEQFF.

The V call is TRBV4-1, the J call TRBJ2-3; possibly TRBD1 or TRBD2 for D (6 bases each). Germline CDR1 reads MGHRA; CDR2 reads YSYEKL. Trimming left V 4 bases short and J 0 bases short, with 14 bases between. There are 16 residues in the CDR3. CDR3 region: CASSPRGPLSTDTQYF. The DNA of the CDR3 is TGCGCCAGCAGCCCCCGGGGGCCCCTCAGCACAGATACGCAGTATTTT.

Only a few counts were recorded for this clonotype. V is TRBV4-1 and J is TRBJ1-4, with a tentative D call TRBD1 (5 bases). The germline V gene encodes CDR1 MGHRA and CDR2 YSYEKL. V was cut by 1 base and J by 6 bases, with 9 bases left in between. The CDR3 sequence is 14 residues long. CDR3 bases: TGCGCCAGCAGCCAAGTTTTGGGGGATGAAAAACTGTTTTTT. The encoded protein is CASSQVLGDEKLFF.

The table lists this clonotype with a count of one. A much larger clonotype is one base distant, so this may be a read error. The V gene is TRBV6-1, the J gene TRBJ2-1, with D tentatively TRBD2 (6 bases). Germline-derived CDR1 and CDR2 are MNHNS and SASEGT. The CDR3 contains 15 residues. The CDR3 DNA sequence: TGTACCAGCAGCCCCGCGGGGTGGTTGAGCAATGAGCAGTTCTTC. It translates to CTSSPAGWLSNEQFF.

The chain employs TRBV12-3 or TRBV12-4 and TRBJ1-4; D is uncertain. V was shortened by 7 bases and J by 0 bases, with 9 bases between the two germline ends. There are 14 residues in the CDR3. Here the CDR3 reads CASTQAATNEKLFF. CDR3 bases: TGTGCCAGCACTCAGGCGGCAACTAATGAAAAACTGTTTTTT.

The table lists this clonotype with a few counts. The V and J genes are TRBV18 and TRBJ2-7; a possible D gene is TRBD2 (6 bases). The CDR3 totals 13 residues. CDR1 and CDR2 (germline): KGHSH, LQKENI. V dropped 8 bases and J dropped 5 bases, with 16 bases sitting between them. CDR3 region: CASTGRPGDEQYF. CDR3 in DNA: TGTGCCAGCACAGGCAGGCCGGGGGACGAGCAGTACTTC.

This clonotype was detected only a few times. V and J are TRBV27 and TRBJ2-7; D may be TRBD1 (5 bases). The CDR3 sequence is 15 residues long. CDR1 is MNHEY and CDR2 is SMNVEV in the germline V gene (reference sequence). Trimming pared 6 bases from V and 2 bases from J, leaving 17 bases between. The CDR3 sequence: CASRVTKGFTYEQYF. Here the CDR3 DNA reads TGTGCCAGCAGAGTCACCAAGGGGTTTACCTACGAGCAGTACTTC.

This chain joins TRBV20-1 and TRBJ1-4; 10 bases fit TRBD1. This CDR3 comprises 13 residues. The V gene end was trimmed by 6 bases and the J gene end by 6 bases; junction bases not matched to a gene: 4. The germline CDR1 and CDR2 sequences are DFQATT and SNEGSKA (reference sequence). For the CDR3, the DNA is TGCAGTGCCACCGGGACAGGGGATGAAAAACTGTTTTTT. It specifies CSATGTGDEKLFF.

At least ten counts were recorded for this clonotype. J is TRBJ2-1 and V is TRBV11-2, with 13 nucleotides matching TRBD2. Germline V gene data show CDR1 as SGHAT and CDR2 as FQNNGV. CDR3 length: 14 residues. V gave up 5 bases and J gave up 7 bases; unmatched junction bases: 2. CDR3 DNA sequence: TGTGCCAGCAGCGGGACTAGCGGGAAGAATGAGCAGTTCTTC. This sequence encodes CASSGTSGKNEQFF. Drawing the rest from reference TRBV11-2 and TRBJ2-1, the complete variable domain is EAGVAQSPRYKIIEKRQSVAFWCNPISGHATLYWYQQILGQGPKLLIQFQNNGVVDDSQLPKDRFSAERLKGVDSTLKIQPAKLEDSAVYLCASSGTSGKNEQFFGPGTRLTVL.

To note about this clonotype: A read error is possible here, since a much larger clone lies one base away. V gene TRBV5-1 combines with J gene TRBJ2-1, with TRBD1 matching 7 bases. This CDR3 is built from 15 residues. Per the germline V gene, CDR1 is SGHRS and CDR2 is YFSETQ. The CDR3 DNA follows: TGCTCCAGCAGTGCCCGGACAGGAGTGAACAATGAGCAGTTCTTC. Encoded protein: CSSSARTGVNNEQFF.

This chain joins TRBV20-1 and TRBJ2-7; 7 positions match TRBD2. V lost 3 bases and J lost 2; bases outside the gene matches: 10. From germline, CDR1 is DFQATT and CDR2 SNEGSKA (reference sequence). This CDR3 spans 15 amino acids. The CDR3 reads CSARGGGGEAYEQYF. The CDR3 DNA is TGCAGTGCTAGGGGGGGGGGGGGTGAAGCCTACGAGCAGTACTTC.

V is TRBV27 and J is TRBJ1-1; the D is unclear. There are 15 residues in the CDR3. Germline CDR1 and CDR2: MNHEY and SMNVEV (reference sequence). V dropped 3 bases and J dropped 1 base, with 12 bases sitting between them. CDR3 nucleotides: TGTGCCAGCAGTTTCGGGATGGGCACGAACACTGAAGCTTTCTTT. Protein sequence: CASSFGMGTNTEAFF.

This clonotype was observed at least ten times. The rearrangement joins TRBV12-3 or TRBV12-4 to TRBJ2-7; D is undetermined. V lost 5 bases and J 0 bases, leaving 8 bases between the germline ends. This CDR3 spans 13 amino acids. CDR3 sequence (DNA): TGTGCCAGCAGTCGAGCGATCTCCTACGAGCAGTACTTC. Protein sequence: CASSRAISYEQYF.

This clonotype turned up a few times. Possible read error: a much larger clone is one base away. This sequence joins TRBV28 and TRBJ2-7; 11 bases are shared with TRBD2. Germline CDR1 MDHEN, CDR2 SYDVKM. The CDR3 is 15 amino acids. The V and J ends lost 2 bases and 4 bases, in that order; junction bases with no gene match: 4. The CDR3 DNA reads as TGTGCCAGCAGTTTAACTAGCGGGAGAAAATACGAGCAGTACTTC. Translated: CASSLTSGRKYEQYF.

This clonotype was seen a handful of times. The chain uses TRBV20-1 and TRBJ2-1, with D uncertain. Germline assignment: CDR1 DFQATT and CDR2 SNEGSKA (reference sequence). The CDR3 runs to 12 residues. Trimming removed 5 bases at V and 1 base at J, with 6 bases between. CDR3 DNA sequence: TGCAGTGCTCTAGTATCCTACAATGAGCAGTTCTTC. Translating gives CSALVSYNEQFF.

This clonotype was recorded at least ten times. The chain couples TRBV28 to TRBJ2-5; the D gene could be TRBD1 or TRBD2 (5 bases each). V lost 2 bases, J lost 12 bases, and 19 bases lay in between. CDR3 size: 14 residues. Germline V gives CDR1 MDHEN, CDR2 SYDVKM. The CDR3 region has the DNA TGTGCCAGCAGTTTAAACTTTGGGGGTCCAGAAAAGTACTTC. This encodes CASSLNFGGPEKYF.

The rearrangement links TRBV5-1 to TRBJ1-4, with TRBD1 matching over 7 bases. The V and J ends lost 0 bases and 8 bases, in that order; junction bases with no gene match: 13. Germline CDR1 reads SGHRS; CDR2 reads YFSETQ. The CDR3 is 17 amino acids. The CDR3: CASSLDPLEGAREKLFF. The DNA for the CDR3 is TGCGCCAGCAGCTTGGACCCCCTCGAGGGGGCGCGGGAAAAACTGTTTTTT. The variable domain in full, with the rest retrieved from reference TRBV5-1 and TRBJ1-4, is KAGVTQTPRYLIKTRGQQVTLSCSPISGHRSVSWYQQTPGQGLQFLFEYFSETQRNKGNFPGRFSGRQFSNSRSEMNVSTLELGDSALYLCASSLDPLEGAREKLFFGSGTQLSVL.

This clonotype appeared many times. Just one base apart from a much larger clone, this may be a read error. The chain has TRBV28 and TRBJ2-7, with unresolved D. Germline V gives CDR1 MDHEN, CDR2 SYDVKM. The CDR3 contains 10 residues. With 2 bases removed from V and 7 bases from J, the gap between germline ends came to 3 bases. The chain's CDR3 is CASSLREQYF. The DNA for the CDR3 is TGTGCCAGCAGTTTAAGGGAGCAGTACTTC.

V usage is TRBV7-3 and J usage is TRBJ2-4; D is uncertain. The CDR3 runs to 14 residues. V was clipped by 2 bases and J by 5 bases, with 10 bases between them. Germline V CDR1 and CDR2: SGHTA, FQGTGA. The DNA for the CDR3 is TGTGCCAGCAGCTTAGGACCTACGGAAAACATTCAGTACTTC. Translated: CASSLGPTENIQYF.

The chain has TRBV19 and TRBJ2-7, with TRBD1 as a possible D gene (5 bases). There are 16 residues in the CDR3. Germline V lookup: CDR1 LNHDA, CDR2 SQIVND (reference sequence). V dropped 4 bases and J dropped 6 bases, with 22 bases sitting between them. The CDR3 here is CASSTPRADKTGEQYF. Here the CDR3 DNA reads TGTGCCAGTAGTACCCCCAGGGCCGACAAGACCGGCGAGCAGTACTTC.